The 22 T cell receptor beta chains given below trace back to one sample, sequenced in a study of cytomegalovirus exposure and HLA in healthy donors. 13 Jbeta primers and 60 Vbeta primers were used for the PCR. TCRdb's table, derived via immunoSEQ multiplex PCR, lists solely in-frame clones and lacks some. The sample holds 210,000 or so clones, over 65% seen once. Input material: PBMCs. All receptors come from a woman aged 55-70 years in good health and CMV-seropositive.

This clone was seen a handful of times. The V gene is TRBV28, the J gene TRBJ2-7, with D perhaps TRBD1 (5 bases). Trimming pared 10 bases from V and 5 bases from J, leaving 18 bases between. There are 13 residues in the CDR3. Germline V lookup: CDR1 MDHEN, CDR2 SYDVKM. In nucleotides, the CDR3 is TGTGCCACTATCTTAATAGACAGAAACGAGCAGTACTTC. It translates to CATILIDRNEQYF.

J is TRBJ2-2 and V is TRBV4-2; D unresolved. Germline assignment: CDR1 LGHNA and CDR2 YNFKEQ. This CDR3 comprises 18 residues. V was pared by 0 bases and J by 2 bases, with 16 bases between. CDR3 in amino acids: CASSQESQSSANTGELFF. The CDR3 nucleotides read TGTGCCAGCAGCCAAGAATCTCAGTCAAGCGCCAACACCGGGGAGCTGTTTTTT.

The CDR3 sequence: CASSPQDIAGRGNTIYF. CDR3 DNA: TGTGCCAGCTCACCACAGGACATAGCCGGGAGAGGAAACACCATATATTTT. The rearrangement links TRBV18 to TRBJ1-3; a weak D match, TRBD1 (5 bases). CDR3 length: 17 residues. Germline CDR1 reads KGHSH; CDR2 reads LQKENI. V dropped 1 base and J dropped 4 bases, with 17 bases sitting between them. Using reference TRBV18 and TRBJ1-3 for the parts outside the CDR3, the full variable domain is NAGVMQNPRHLVRRRGQEARLRCSPMKGHSHVYWYRQLPEEGLKFMVYLQKENIIDESGMPKERFSAEFPKEGPSILRIQQVVRGDSAAYFCASSPQDIAGRGNTIYFGEGSWLTVV.

CDR3 residues: CAISESTGGVDEQFF. The CDR3 nucleotides read TGTGCCATCAGTGAGTCAACGGGGGGGGTAGATGAGCAGTTCTTC. The chain links TRBV10-3 to TRBJ2-1; 8 bases agree with TRBD2. Germline CDR1 and CDR2: ENHRY and SYGVKD. The J segment lost 8 bases and the V segment lost 0 bases, leaving 6 bases of the junction unmatched. The CDR3 extends over 15 amino acids.

The V call is TRBV27, the J call TRBJ2-1, with 7 bases identical to TRBD1. Germline values: CDR1 MNHEY, CDR2 SMNVEV (reference sequence). The CDR3 runs 15 residues. J was trimmed by 2 bases and V by 2 bases; bases with no gene match: 3. Here the CDR3 reads CASSLQGEPYNEQFF. The CDR3 DNA reads TGTGCCAGCAGTTTACAGGGGGAACCCTACAATGAGCAGTTCTTC.

This clone came up once. This sequence joins TRBV5-1 and TRBJ1-5; TRBD1 might be the D (5 bases). Looked up from germline, CDR1 is SGHRS and CDR2 is YFSETQ. This CDR3 region has 15 residues. Trimming removed 1 base from V and 3 bases from J, with 11 bases in between. CDR3 sequence reads: CASSLMGGNNQPQHF. In nucleotides, the CDR3 is TGCGCCAGCAGCTTGATGGGGGGAAACAATCAGCCCCAGCATTTT.

The genes are TRBV18 and TRBJ1-1; D call uncertain. The CDR3 runs 14 residues. V was clipped by 2 bases and J by 4 bases, with 11 bases between them. CDR1 is KGHSH and CDR2 is LQKENI in the germline V gene. The CDR3 DNA sequence: TGTGCCAGCTCACCAACTGTTTTATCCACTGAAGCTTTCTTT. It specifies CASSPTVLSTEAFF.

V and J are TRBV27 and TRBJ2-7; 10 nucleotides line up with TRBD1. This CDR3 region has 15 residues. CDR1 is MNHEY and CDR2 is SMNVEV in the germline V gene (reference sequence). V lost 2 bases to trimming and J lost 6 bases; unmatched junction nucleotides: 7. The DNA for the CDR3 is TGTGCCAGCAGTTTACTCCCCGGGACAGGGGCCGAGCAGTACTTC. Protein product: CASSLLPGTGAEQYF.

The chain couples TRBV6-4 to TRBJ1-1; TRBD1 agrees at 7 bases. Per germline, CDR1 MRHNA and CDR2 SNTAGT. There are 13 residues in the CDR3. After removal of 6 bases from V and 7 bases from J, the junction contained 8 bases not matched to a gene. The CDR3 DNA reads TGTGCCAGCAGCTACGGGACAGCACTTGAAGCTTTCTTT. This codes for CASSYGTALEAFF.

This sequence joins TRBV25-1 and TRBJ2-3; tentatively, D is TRBD1 (7 bases). Germline V gene sequence: CDR1 MGHDK, CDR2 SYGVNS. This CDR3 contains 14 residues. V was clipped by 3 bases and J by 5 bases, with 12 bases between them. The CDR3 spells CASSDPGGGDTQYF. For the CDR3, the DNA is TGTGCCAGCAGTGATCCAGGGGGAGGAGATACGCAGTATTTT.

This clone has more than one count but fewer than ten. The V and J genes are TRBV5-1 and TRBJ2-7; weak D call: TRBD1 (6 bases). The V end lost 0 bases, the J end lost 7 bases, and 14 bases lay between the germline ends. The CDR3 length is 14 residues. Germline values: CDR1 SGHRS, CDR2 YFSETQ. CDR3 in amino acids: CASSLVLGAREQYF. CDR3 DNA: TGCGCCAGCAGCTTGGTTCTGGGGGCAAGGGAGCAGTACTTC.

This rearrangement joins TRBV4-3 to TRBJ2-5, with TRBD2 as a possible D gene (6 bases). Trimming removed 0 bases at V and 2 bases at J, with 19 bases between. Germline assignment: CDR1 LGHNA and CDR2 YSLEER. There are 18 residues in the CDR3. In nucleotides, the CDR3 is TGCGCCAGCAGCCAAGATTTGCATAAACTAGCCCCACAAGAGACCCAGTACTTC. It yields the protein CASSQDLHKLAPQETQYF.

The V and J genes are TRBV7-2 and TRBJ2-5; 7 nucleotides agree with TRBD2. The V and J ends lost 5 bases and 2 bases, in that order; junction bases with no gene match: 8. Per the germline V gene, CDR1 is SGHTA and CDR2 is FQGNSA. This CDR3 region has 15 residues. This CDR3 is CASSQGGRRQETQYF. In DNA form, the CDR3 reads TGTGCCAGCAGCCAGGGAGGGAGGCGGCAAGAGACCCAGTACTTC.

In this sample, this clone turned up a few times. The rearrangement links TRBV19 to TRBJ1-1; tentative D call: TRBD1 (5 bases). Trimming took off 0 bases at V and 0 bases at J, with 17 bases between the two ends. CDR3 length equals 18 residues. Germline V gene lookup returns CDR1 LNHDA and CDR2 SQIVND (reference sequence). The CDR3 DNA sequence: TGTGCCAGTAGTATAGATCTTATTGGAGGGGCTCTGAACACTGAAGCTTTCTTT. This gives the protein CASSIDLIGGALNTEAFF.

Concerning this clone: The same CDR3 arises from other DNA sequences in this sample as well. The chain carries TRBV30 and TRBJ1-4; D uncertain. V was shortened by 3 bases and J by 8 bases, with 13 bases between the two germline ends. From germline, CDR1 is GTSNPN and CDR2 SVGIG (reference sequence). The CDR3 has 13 amino acids. This CDR3 reads CAWRQGVVEKLFF. The CDR3 DNA reads as TGTGCCTGGAGACAAGGAGTGGTCGAAAAACTGTTTTTT.

The J gene is TRBJ2-4, the V gene TRBV28; TRBD2 might be the D (5 bases). Germline V gives CDR1 MDHEN, CDR2 SYDVKM. The CDR3 consists of 16 residues. With 5 bases removed from V and 0 bases from J, the gap between germline ends came to 14 bases. The CDR3 here is CASSQATGVAKNIQYF. CDR3 in DNA: TGTGCCAGCAGTCAGGCCACCGGGGTAGCCAAAAACATTCAGTACTTC. Variable domain in full (rest from reference TRBV28 and TRBJ2-4): DVKVTQSSRYLVKRTGEKVFLECVQDMDHENMFWYRQDPGLGLRLIYFSYDVKMKEKGDIPEGYSVSREKKERFSLILESASTNQTSMYLCASSQATGVAKNIQYFGAGTRLSVL.

The chain carries TRBV7-2 and TRBJ2-1; 9 bases map to TRBD2. Germline V lookup: CDR1 SGHTA, CDR2 FQGNSA. J lost 4 bases, V lost 5 bases, and 3 bases had no gene match. CDR3 length: 14 amino acids. CDR3 sequence: CASSRLAGYNEQFF. Here the CDR3 DNA reads TGTGCCAGCAGCAGGCTAGCGGGGTACAATGAGCAGTTCTTC. Filled out from reference TRBV7-2 and TRBJ2-1, the complete variable domain reads GAGVSQSPSNKVTEKGKDVELRCDPISGHTALYWYRQSLGQGLEFLIYFQGNSAPDKSGLPSDRFSAERTGGSVSTLTIQRTQQEDSAVYLCASSRLAGYNEQFFGPGTRLTVL.

The genes are TRBV7-2 and TRBJ1-6; D is unresolved. V lost 2 bases, J lost 4 bases, and 9 bases lay in between. The germline CDR1 and CDR2 sequences are SGHTA and FQGNSA. The CDR3 covers 15 residues. The CDR3 coding sequence is TGTGCCAGCAGCTTAAATGGCCAGTATAATTCACCCCTCCACTTT. Encoded protein: CASSLNGQYNSPLHF.

This sequence joins TRBV4-3 and TRBJ1-2; 9 nucleotides line up with TRBD1. Per germline, CDR1 LGHNA and CDR2 YSLEER. Losses at the gene ends were 0 bases for V and 4 bases for J; bases not matched to a gene: 9. The CDR3 extends over 17 amino acids. CDR3 sequence reads: CASSQDRQGGNFYGYTF. CDR3 coding DNA: TGCGCCAGCAGCCAAGACCGACAGGGGGGTAATTTCTATGGCTACACCTTC.

The genes are TRBV6-5 and TRBJ1-1; 10 bases line up with TRBD1. The CDR3 contains 15 residues. Unmatched junction bases numbered 2, after V lost 0 bases and J lost 4 bases. Germline values: CDR1 MNHEY, CDR2 SVGAGI. CDR3: CASSYSRDRGTEAFF. For the CDR3, the DNA is TGTGCCAGCAGTTACTCGCGGGACAGGGGCACTGAAGCTTTCTTT.

This chain joins TRBV19 and TRBJ1-2, with D maybe TRBD1 (5 bases). Trimming pared 4 bases from V and 4 bases from J, leaving 16 bases between. The CDR3 sequence is 15 residues long. Germline values: CDR1 LNHDA, CDR2 SQIVND (reference sequence). CDR3 region: CASSTTPGLGYGYTF. In DNA, the CDR3 is TGTGCCAGTAGTACGACGCCGGGACTAGGCTATGGCTACACCTTC.

V usage is TRBV5-6 and J usage is TRBJ1-1; D perhaps matches TRBD1 (6 bases). V gave up 0 bases and J gave up 7 bases, with 10 bases separating them. The CDR3 consists of 13 residues. The V gene's germline CDR1 is SGHDT and CDR2 YYEEEE. CDR3 region: CASSLARGSEAFF. The DNA for the CDR3 is TGTGCCAGCAGCTTGGCCAGGGGTAGTGAAGCTTTCTTT.